This T cell receptor (beta chain) emerged from a study of cytomegalovirus exposure and HLA in healthy donors. The V and J ends lost 5 bases and 7 bases, in that order; junction bases with no gene match: 7. Germline V gene lookup returns CDR1 SNHLY and CDR2 FYNNEI. CDR3 size: 15 residues. The PCR contained 60 Vbeta and 13 Jbeta primers. Sequencing used immunoSEQ multiplex PCR; TCRdb keeps in-frame clones, though not all of them. Of over 85,000 clones listed, 63% are singletons. The receptor's source is a human donor in good health. The chain employs TRBV2 and TRBJ2-5, with TRBD2 matching 13 bases. The sample comprised PBMCs. CDR3 nucleotide sequence: TGTGCCAGCAGTCGACTAGCGGGAGGTTCGGGGACCCAGTACTTC. This codes for CASSRLAGGSGTQYF. The full variable domain, with the rest looked up from reference TRBV2 and TRBJ2-5, is EPEVTQTPSHQVTQMGQEVILRCVPISNHLYFYWYRQILGQKVEFLVSFYNNEISEKSEIFDDQFSVERPDGSNFTLKIRSTKLEDSAMYFCASSRLAGGSGTQYFGPGTRLLVL.